The source of this TCR beta chain is a study of response to subunit inactivated influenza vaccine. Using its own MiXCR run on the RT-PCR reads, TCRdb lists one record per CDR3 protein. This sample carries about 520,000 distinct CDR3 sequences, 25% of them seen once, and the ten largest clones take approximately 2%. Points on this clonotype: What it binds is not known.

Germline V lookup: CDR1 SQVTM, CDR2 ANQGSEA. The CDR3 length is 16 residues. Deletions cut 7 bases from V and 9 bases from J, with 31 bases between. General study points: Few additional T cells are recruited per seasonal influenza vaccination, authors suggested.

The chain has TRBV29-1 and TRBJ2-7, with TRBD1 as a possible D gene (7 bases). This TCR was recovered from a man aged 50 to 59 who received an inactivated influenza vaccine. This material consisted of CD4+ T cells sorted from PBMCs, taken around 5 days after vaccination. CDR3 nucleotides: TGCAGCGGGCCGGGGGAGACAGGGTTCGGAGGGCGGGGGCAGTACTTC. Protein product: CSGPGETGFGGRGQYF.